These T cell receptor beta chains were read from a single sample in a study of shared clonotypes between healthy human individuals. Sequencing was performed with immunoSEQ multiplex PCR; in TCRdb, only in-frame clones are kept and a portion is missing. Here the sample spans about 490,000 clones, 81% being singletons. Sequences were obtained from PBMCs. The receptors stem from a woman between 35 and 50 years old in good health. Some clones in this sample may be carry-over from other donors' samples. CDR3s include the opening cysteine and the closing phenylalanine or tryptophan. The D gene is left open where the match is weak. The size entry is marked missing in some rows and otherwise reads once, few, many or a size class.

v_call	j_call	clone_size	d_call	cdr3_aa	cdr3_nt
TRBV2	TRBJ1-2	.	.	CASTLEGRTGTNYGYTF	TGTGCCAGCACTCTAGAGGGACGGACGGGGACTAACTATGGCTACACCTTC
TRBV28	TRBJ2-7	.	TRBD1	CASSSPGTGPSREQYF	TGTGCCAGCAGTTCTCCCGGGACAGGGCCCTCCCGCGAGCAGTACTTC
TRBV5-6	TRBJ1-3	once	.	CASSFGASGNTIYF	TGTGCCAGCAGCTTCGGGGCCTCTGGAAACACCATATATTTT
TRBV28	TRBJ2-5	.	.	CASSLWSGGETQYF	TGTGCCAGCAGTTTATGGAGTGGGGGAGAGACCCAGTACTTC
TRBV9	TRBJ1-2	once	.	CASSPWGRGNYGYTF	TGTGCCAGCAGCCCCTGGGGGAGGGGAAACTATGGCTACACCTTC
TRBV7-2	TRBJ2-2	.	.	CASSFPIDSGELFF	TGTGCCAGCAGCTTCCCAATCGACAGCGGGGAGCTGTTTTTT
TRBV19	TRBJ1-5	few	.	CASSVSGRRNLAQHF	TGTGCCAGTAGTGTATCCGGGCGTCGGAATCTTGCCCAGCATTTT
TRBV27	TRBJ2-7	once	TRBD1	CASSRRTGWYEQYF	TGTGCCAGCAGTCGACGGACAGGGTGGTACGAGCAGTACTTC
TRBV28	TRBJ1-1	.	TRBD1	CASSLVTGGSTEAFF	TGTGCCAGCAGTTTAGTGACAGGGGGGAGCACTGAAGCTTTCTTT
TRBV7-8	TRBJ1-3	.	.	CASSFRGRGNTIYF	TGTGCCAGCAGCTTCCGGGGGCGAGGAAACACCATATATTTT
TRBV7-9	TRBJ2-7	.	.	CASSLDPTYEQYF	TGTGCCAGCAGCTTAGACCCTACCTACGAGCAGTACTTC
TRBV5-1	TRBJ2-7	.	TRBD1	CASSRGQVADEQYF	TGCGCCAGCAGCCGGGGACAGGTCGCGGATGAGCAGTACTTC
TRBV16	TRBJ1-4	.	TRBD1	CASKDRGREKLFF	TGTGCCAGCAAGGACAGGGGGCGTGAAAAACTGTTTTTT
TRBV11-3	TRBJ2-7	.	TRBD1	CASSSPGTVGQYF	TGTGCCAGCAGCTCACCTGGGACAGTTGGGCAGTACTTC
TRBV18	TRBJ1-1	.	.	CASSPGSTEAFF	TGTGCCAGCTCACCAGGTAGCACTGAAGCTTTCTTT
TRBV18	TRBJ1-1	few	.	CASSPGGQVGTEAFF	TGTGCCAGCTCACCGGGGGGGCAGGTGGGTACTGAAGCTTTCTTT
TRBV27	TRBJ2-5	.	.	CASSLRRQETQYF	TGTGCCAGCAGTCTGCGTCGACAAGAGACCCAGTACTTC
TRBV5-6	TRBJ2-7	.	TRBD1	CASSETGGAVHEQYF	TGTGCCAGCAGCGAAACAGGGGGCGCCGTCCACGAGCAGTACTTC
TRBV5-6	TRBJ2-1	.	TRBD1	CASSLTGQVFLDEQFF	TGTGCCAGCAGCCTCACGGGACAGGTGTTCCTCGATGAGCAGTTCTTC
TRBV18	TRBJ1-5	few	.	CASSLDGINQPQHF	TGTGCCAGCTCCCTCGACGGGATCAATCAGCCCCAGCATTTT
TRBV18	TRBJ2-1	.	TRBD2	CASSPSGSGRPSYNEQFF	TGTGCCAGCTCACCATCCGGTAGCGGGAGGCCCTCCTACAATGAGCAGTTCTTC
TRBV19	TRBJ1-4	.	.	CASRGRRLFF	TGTGCCAGCCGGGGGAGAAGACTGTTTTTT
TRBV6-6	TRBJ2-2	.	TRBD2	CASREREGGELFF	TGTGCCAGCAGGGAGCGGGAGGGGGGGGAGCTGTTTTTT
TRBV5-1	TRBJ2-5	few	.	CASSLGYQETQYF	TGCGCCAGCAGCCTAGGATACCAAGAGACCCAGTACTTC
TRBV29-1	TRBJ2-4	few	TRBD2	CSVEVPGLAEYF	TGCAGCGTTGAAGTCCCGGGACTAGCGGAGTACTTC
TRBV19	TRBJ2-3	.	.	CASRRTSSTDTQYF	TGTGCCAGTAGGCGGACGTCTAGCACAGATACGCAGTATTTT
TRBV5-1	TRBJ2-3	.	TRBD2	CASRVAGSTDTQYF	TGCGCCAGCAGAGTAGCGGGGAGCACAGATACGCAGTATTTT
TRBV29-1	TRBJ2-2	.	TRBD2	CSVRTSGANTGELFF	TGCAGCGTAAGGACTAGCGGGGCCAACACCGGGGAGCTGTTTTTT
TRBV10-3	TRBJ2-7	.	TRBD1	CAIRTGGNGTYEQYF	TGTGCCATCCGGACAGGTGGTAACGGGACCTACGAGCAGTACTTC
TRBV7-2	TRBJ1-2	once	.	CASSRRDSNYGYTF	TGTGCCAGCAGCCGACGTGACAGTAACTATGGCTACACCTTC
TRBV4-1	TRBJ2-3	.	TRBD2	CASSRSGLAGITDTQYF	TGCGCCAGCAGCCGGTCGGGACTAGCGGGAATAACAGATACGCAGTATTTT
TRBV12-5	TRBJ2-3	.	.	CASGVGTDDTDTQYF	TGTGCTAGTGGGGTTGGGACTGACGACACAGATACGCAGTATTTT
TRBV7-3	TRBJ2-7	.	.	CASSLIGSRGEQYF	TGTGCCAGCAGCTTAATTGGAAGTAGGGGCGAGCAGTACTTC
TRBV18	TRBJ2-1	.	.	CASSPPLADSYNEQFF	TGTGCCAGCTCACCACCGTTAGCGGACTCCTACAATGAGCAGTTCTTC
TRBV9	TRBJ2-2	.	.	CASSAGHQTGELFF	TGTGCCAGCAGCGCGGGACACCAGACCGGGGAGCTGTTTTTT
TRBV7-9	TRBJ2-5	.	.	CASSLDKTIQETQYF	TGTGCCAGCAGCTTAGACAAAACTATACAAGAGACCCAGTACTTC
TRBV2	TRBJ1-2	.	TRBD1	CASSDDRVYGYTF	TGTGCCAGCAGTGACGACAGGGTCTATGGCTACACCTTC
TRBV30	TRBJ1-1	.	.	CAWSELEGFTEAFF	TGTGCCTGGAGTGAGCTGGAGGGGTTCACTGAAGCTTTCTTT
TRBV19	TRBJ1-2	.	TRBD1	CASTTGQGINYGYTF	TGTGCCAGTACCACCGGACAGGGGATTAACTATGGCTACACCTTC
TRBV5-1	TRBJ1-2	many	.	CASSLETPNYGYTF	TGCGCCAGCAGCTTGGAAACCCCGAACTATGGCTACACCTTC
TRBV29-1	TRBJ2-5	.	TRBD1	CSVGTAKSETQYF	TGCAGCGTGGGGACAGCTAAGTCGGAGACCCAGTACTTC
TRBV5-8	TRBJ2-1	.	.	CASSLTGSSYNEQFF	TGTGCCAGCAGCTTGACAGGGAGCTCCTACAATGAGCAGTTCTTC
TRBV10-1	TRBJ1-4	.	.	CASAVWVVFF	TGCGCCAGCGCCGTTTGGGTGGTGTTTTTT
TRBV4-3	TRBJ1-5	few	.	CASSQDSNQPQHF	TGCGCCAGCAGCCAAGATTCAAATCAGCCCCAGCATTTT
TRBV18	TRBJ2-1	.	TRBD2	CASSPPGGGAYNEQFF	TGTGCCAGCTCACCACCGGGCGGGGGAGCCTACAATGAGCAGTTCTTC
TRBV10-2	TRBJ2-7	.	.	CASSATEPYEQYF	TGCGCCAGCAGTGCGACAGAACCCTACGAGCAGTACTTC
TRBV30	TRBJ1-4	.	.	CAWSRGRTTTNEKLFF	TGTGCCTGGAGCCGAGGAAGAACTACAACTAATGAAAAACTGTTTTTT
TRBV10-2	TRBJ2-5	.	.	CASRTGTSLQTQYF	TGCGCCAGCCGGACCGGGACCTCCTTGCAGACCCAGTACTTC
TRBV7-8	TRBJ2-4	.	TRBD1	CASSLGRTGLAKNIQYF	TGTGCCAGCAGCTTAGGGCGGACAGGACTAGCCAAAAACATTCAGTACTTC
TRBV15	TRBJ1-5	.	.	CATSRDRGSQGNQPQHF	TGTGCCACCAGCAGAGATCGCGGGAGTCAGGGGAATCAGCCCCAGCATTTT
TRBV11-2	TRBJ2-5	.	TRBD1	CASSLGGTGEETQYF	TGTGCCAGCAGCTTAGGAGGGACAGGGGAAGAGACCCAGTACTTC
TRBV4-1	TRBJ2-7	.	.	CASSQVGREQYF	TGCGCCAGCAGCCAAGTGGGAAGAGAGCAGTACTTC
TRBV5-1	TRBJ2-1	few	TRBD2	CASSPGTSEIPGNEQFF	TGCGCCAGCAGCCCTGGGACTAGCGAGATTCCTGGGAATGAGCAGTTCTTC
TRBV10-3	TRBJ2-6	.	TRBD1	CATSGTGTLSGANVLTF	TGTGCCACGTCCGGGACAGGGACCCTCTCTGGGGCCAACGTCCTGACTTTC
TRBV9	TRBJ2-7	.	.	CASSVTGSSYEQYF	TGTGCCAGCAGCGTAACAGGTAGCTCCTACGAGCAGTACTTC